These 12 T cell receptor beta chains share one sample of origin, sequenced in a study of blood T cell repertoires in COVID-19. The protocol was immunoSEQ multiplex PCR, while the TCRdb copy is restricted to in-frame clones and leaves out a portion. The sample contains about 220,000 clones, almost 85% of which appear only once. The sequenced sample consisted of peripheral blood. The receptors were sampled from a woman aged 70-85 years with COVID-19, enrolled during active disease.

The chain joins TRBV19 to TRBJ2-7, with no clear D. The CDR3 runs to 13 residues. Germline V gene sequence: CDR1 LNHDA, CDR2 SQIVND (reference sequence). Deletions cut 4 bases from V and 6 bases from J, with 13 bases between. CDR3 bases: TGTGCCAGTAGTACCATCCCAGAGGTCGAGCAGTACTTC. Amino acid sequence: CASSTIPEVEQYF.

V gene TRBV2 combines with J gene TRBJ2-5; 10 positions agree with TRBD1. Germline assignment: CDR1 SNHLY and CDR2 FYNNEI. With V trimmed by 5 bases and J by 5 bases, 5 bases remained unmatched. The CDR3 is made up of 14 amino acids. CDR3 loop: CASSFRTGGETQYF. CDR3 nucleotide sequence: TGTGCCAGCAGTTTTCGGACAGGGGGGGAGACCCAGTACTTC.

This chain links TRBV4-1 with TRBJ2-7, with D possibly matching TRBD1 (5 bases). Germline values: CDR1 MGHRA, CDR2 YSYEKL. V was clipped by 5 bases and J by 2 bases, with 16 bases between them. CDR3 length: 15 amino acids. The CDR3 spells CASSAQGSAPYEQYF. CDR3 nucleotides: TGCGCCAGCAGCGCTCAGGGCAGTGCCCCCTACGAGCAGTACTTC.

The chain employs TRBV12-5 and TRBJ1-4; 8 bases map to TRBD1. V lost 1 base, J lost 5 bases, and 6 bases stayed unmatched. Germline lookup yields CDR1 LGHNT and CDR2 FRNRAP. The CDR3 length is 16 residues. CDR3 residues: CASGLAQGAVNEKLFF. The CDR3 DNA reads TGTGCTAGTGGTTTGGCTCAGGGGGCGGTAAATGAAAAACTGTTTTTT.

The rearrangement joins TRBV5-5 to TRBJ2-7; 8 bases agree with TRBD1. This CDR3 spans 14 amino acids. The V gene's germline CDR1 is SGHKS and CDR2 YYEKEE (reference sequence). Trimming cost V 4 bases and J 3 bases; bases outside gene matches: 6. CDR3 in amino acids: CASSAQQGVYEQYF. DNA for the CDR3: TGTGCCAGCAGCGCCCAACAGGGGGTCTACGAGCAGTACTTC.

The chain has TRBV7-9 and TRBJ2-7; D is perhaps TRBD2 (6 bases). This CDR3 region has 16 residues. Between the trimmed V and J ends, which lost 5 bases and 5 bases, there was a span of 22 bases. Germline loops: CDR1 SEHNR, CDR2 FQNEAQ (reference sequence). The CDR3 is CASSPPLEGGVNEQYF. The CDR3 DNA is TGTGCCAGCAGCCCCCCCCTCGAGGGCGGGGTAAACGAGCAGTACTTC.

The rearrangement joins TRBV15 to TRBJ2-5; D is possibly TRBD2 (6 bases). The V gene lost 1 base and the J gene lost 2 bases, with 14 bases spanning the gap. The CDR3 totals 16 residues. CDR1 and CDR2 from the germline V gene are LNHNV and YYDKDF (reference sequence). CDR3 sequence (DNA): TGTGCCACCAGCAGAGGCGTCGCGGGGAATCAAGAGACCCAGTACTTC. It translates to CATSRGVAGNQETQYF.

The CDR3 protein is CASITNRGGELRMNTEAFF. CDR3 nucleotide sequence: TGTGCCAGTATCACAAACCGAGGGGGCGAGTTGAGGATGAACACTGAAGCTTTCTTT. This chain links TRBV19 with TRBJ1-1, with 7 positions matching TRBD1. J gave up 0 bases and V 7 bases, and 20 bases lay outside the gene matches. Germline V gene lookup returns CDR1 LNHDA and CDR2 SQIVND (reference sequence). This CDR3 is built from 19 residues.

This clone turned up a few times. The chain uses TRBV4-2 and TRBJ2-1; TRBD2 is a possible D gene (5 bases). The V gene lost 0 bases and the J gene lost 6 bases, with 15 bases spanning the gap. Germline CDR1 and CDR2: LGHNA and YNFKEQ. This CDR3 has 16 residues. CDR3 amino acids: CASSQDGGYRGNEQFF. CDR3 in DNA: TGTGCCAGCAGCCAAGATGGAGGTTATCGGGGCAATGAGCAGTTCTTC.

This clone has a handful of counts. The chain couples TRBV5-1 to TRBJ2-2; D unclear. Germline V gene sequence: CDR1 SGHRS, CDR2 YFSETQ. This CDR3 is built from 13 residues. Trimming cost V 4 bases and J 3 bases, with 7 bases left between them. Here the CDR3 DNA reads TGCGCCAGCAGCCAAATGTACACCGGGGAGCTGTTTTTT. Translation gives CASSQMYTGELFF.

The V call is TRBV2, the J call TRBJ1-2, with a possible D match to TRBD1 (6 bases). CDR3 length: 13 residues. Germline V gene lookup returns CDR1 SNHLY and CDR2 FYNNEI. Trimming stripped 7 bases from V and 4 bases from J, with 13 bases between. CDR3 nucleotide sequence: TGTGCCAGCAAGGACAGAACTCCCTATGGCTACACCTTC. It codes for CASKDRTPYGYTF.

This rearrangement joins TRBV29-1 to TRBJ1-4; TRBD1 aligns across 12 bases. The CDR3 covers 14 residues. Germline V gene lookup returns CDR1 SQVTM and CDR2 ANQGSEA. The J segment lost 6 bases and the V segment lost 5 bases, leaving 4 bases of the junction unmatched. The CDR3: CSVRDRGPHEKLFF. The CDR3, as DNA: TGCAGCGTTAGGGACAGGGGGCCCCATGAAAAACTGTTTTTT.